This TCR beta chain came from a study of T cells after yellow fever vaccination (dated by TCRdb to the late 2010s). For the study in its entirety: Libraries from fractions with low cell numbers were prepared with the SMART-Seq v4 Ultra Low Input RNA kit. Two healthy male donors made up the cohort, one aged 18 to 30 years and the other aged 30 to 40 years. Blood was collected at multiple timepoints before and after primary and secondary immunization, and bulk PBMC replicates and cell subsets were isolated. To track T-cell clones before and after primary and booster YFV17D yellow fever vaccination, bulk TCR alpha and beta repertoires were sequenced longitudinally.

From the cysteine through the phenylalanine, the CDR3 covers 15 amino acids. Of all the DNA, just the CDR3 is kept, 45 bases in frame from base 1. CDR1 KGHDR and CDR2 SFDVKD are derived from the germline V gene. Relative to germline, V is missing 6 bases and J is missing 6 bases, with 8 bases of the junction outside any gene match. The sample's treatment or condition label is to be understood as: live attenuated yellow fever vaccine strain. Two biological replicates of bulk PBMCs were collected at each blood-draw timepoint. A standard Ficoll-Paque protocol was used to isolate PBMCs from peripheral blood. TriZol was used to extract RNA from bulk PBMCs, from CD4 and CD8 fractions, and from dextramer-positive and dextramer-negative fractions. The paper's findings and limits, for the study overall: Because the study included only two donors, the extent to which the findings can be generalized is limited. Computational filtering was required because FACS-sorted repertoires could contain abundant contaminating clonotypes from the bulk population. After the booster, most clones that had expanded after primary vaccination were detected again (around 97% of CD4 and around 88% of CD8), suggesting broad maintenance of memory. Compared with the primary T-cell response, the secondary T-cell response was weaker but faster, peaking on day 5 rather than day 15. A small fraction of clonotypes showed up in both the CD4 and CD8 compartments, probably as a result of convergent recombination.

This clonotype was seen repeatedly, ten times or more. Its antigen specificity is not known. Within one base of it there is no much larger clone, and no base qualities were kept. TCRdb lists the instrument as Illumina NovaSeq 6000. Synthesis of TCR cDNA relied on 5'RACE template switching, a step that introduced a universal primer site along with unique molecular identifiers. Priming for cDNA synthesis came from both the TCR alpha and TCR beta constant segments. Library amplification involved two PCR steps, and the second step added sample barcodes and sequencing adapters. Sequencing of libraries was performed on Illumina HiSeq 2500 (2x100 bp) or NovaSeq (2x150 bp). Under the source paper's analysis protocol: MIGEC was used to demultiplex reads and collapse the reads into UMI consensus sequences, and MiXCR was used for V(D)J alignment. Vaccine-responding clonotypes were identified with edgeR using replicate PBMC samples, with FDR below 0.01 and a log2 fold change above 5 up to day 15 being required. Bulk clonotypes were assigned CD4 or CD8 identity according to which sequenced CD4 or CD8 repertoire held them at higher abundance. Starting from the raw public reads, TCRdb applied fastp trimming at Q25, assembled clones with MiXCR and retained in-frame beta chains. Entries that share a CDR3 protein sequence are merged under the most common genes and DNA. The V and J calls here are based on TCRdb, not the publication. The sample profile shows over 250,000 distinct CDR3 sequences; approximately 4% of them were found once. The biggest ten clones account for approximately 23% of the sample.

Here the chain combines TRBV24-1 and TRBJ1-5; a stretch of 9 junction bases matches TRBD1. The sequence was obtained from a man aged 18 to 29 who received the YFV17D yellow fever vaccine. Sequences were derived from PBMCs, sampled 5 days after the yellow fever booster vaccination. The CDR3 protein sequence reads: CATSKKTGGVQPQHF. Read as DNA, the sequence is TGTGCCACCAGTAAAAAGACAGGGGGAGTTCAGCCCCAGCATTTT.